The present entry profiles one T cell receptor beta chain with its context. V was clipped by 2 bases and J by 4 bases; unmatched bases: 5. Germline V gene sequence: CDR1 SGHTA, CDR2 FQGTGA. CDR3 length: 15 amino acids. TCRdb's table, derived via immunoSEQ multiplex PCR, lists solely in-frame clones and lacks some. Here the sample spans some 40,000 clones, 85% to 95% being singletons. The sample belongs to a study of T cell changes during pregnancy in multiple sclerosis. The TCR sequence derives from a female donor with multiple sclerosis, enrolled in a pregnancy study. Sequenced input: peripheral blood. This chain uses TRBV7-3 with TRBJ2-1, with 7 bases matching TRBD1. In DNA form, the CDR3 reads TGTGCCAGCAGCTTAGGGACAGAGGGATACAATGAGCAGTTCTTC. Protein product: CASSLGTEGYNEQFF.